The entry that follows covers one T cell receptor beta chain sequence. In the authors' methods: Reference gene primer amplification yielded estimated nucleated cell counts. The repertoire was sequenced with immunoSEQ multiplex PCR; TCRdb's copy has only in-frame clones and lacks some. Clone size and V and J calls were adopted from that table, with D and trimming inferred from the DNA. The repertoire consists of hundreds of thousands of clones, with 85% to 90% occurring once and the leading ten covering approximately 0.9%. The data belong to a study of blood T cell repertoires in COVID-19. Study-level information: Both acute and convalescent COVID-19 samples were obtained from the United States, Italy and Spain. Nucleic acid was either cDNA or gDNA, and it came from T cells, B-cell-depleted T cells, or PBMCs.

The CDR3 has 17 residues. Between the trimmed V and J ends, which lost 0 bases and 3 bases, there was a span of 17 bases. In germline, CDR1 is SGHAT, CDR2 FQNNGV. The sequence came from a man aged 18 to 30 with COVID-19, enrolled during active disease. The sequencing input was peripheral blood. J is TRBJ1-2 and V is TRBV11-2; a possible D gene is TRBD1 (5 bases). The CDR3 protein is CASSLDHRNGTYYGYTF. CDR3 sequence (DNA): TGTGCCAGCAGCTTAGATCACCGAAACGGGACTTACTATGGCTACACCTTC. The entire variable domain, with the rest obtained from reference TRBV11-2 and TRBJ1-2, is as follows: EAGVAQSPRYKIIEKRQSVAFWCNPISGHATLYWYQQILGQGPKLLIQFQNNGVVDDSQLPKDRFSAERLKGVDSTLKIQPAKLEDSAVYLCASSLDHRNGTYYGYTFGSGTRLTVV.